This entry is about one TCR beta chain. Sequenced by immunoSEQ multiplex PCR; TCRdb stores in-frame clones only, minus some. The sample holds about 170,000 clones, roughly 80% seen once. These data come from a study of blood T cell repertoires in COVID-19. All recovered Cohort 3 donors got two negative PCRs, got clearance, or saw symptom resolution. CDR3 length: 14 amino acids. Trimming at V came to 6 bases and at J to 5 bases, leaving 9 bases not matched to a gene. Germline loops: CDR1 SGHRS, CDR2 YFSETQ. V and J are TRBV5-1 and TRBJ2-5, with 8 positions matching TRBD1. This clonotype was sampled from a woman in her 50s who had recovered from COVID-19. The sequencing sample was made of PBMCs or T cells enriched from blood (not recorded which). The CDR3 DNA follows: TGCGCCAGCAACCCAACAGGGGGTTTGGAGACCCAGTACTTC. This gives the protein CASNPTGGLETQYF.